A selection of T cell receptor beta chains follows, all from one sample in a study of T cell repertoires in cytomegalovirus infection. Each CDR3 protein is one row after TCRdb ran MiXCR on the reads. The table includes a few hundred thousand distinct CDR3 sequences, about 18% detected once. The specimen was CD8+ T cells from PBMCs. These receptors originate from a human donor in good health (CMV status not recorded). Some clones in this sample may be carry-over from other donors' samples. The CDR3 runs from the conserved cysteine through the conserved F or W. The order of the fields is V gene, J gene, CDR3 protein.

TRBV14	TRBJ2-7	CASSSNTGRNPHEQYF
TRBV5-6	TRBJ2-2	CASSLSSGGAYGTGELFF
TRBV12-3/TRBV12-4	TRBJ2-3	CASSPQTSGATDTQYF
TRBV19	TRBJ1-1	CASRWFNTEAFF
TRBV27	TRBJ2-7	CASSLAWGSGGYEQYF
TRBV7-7	TRBJ2-4	CASSSRVRKNIQYF
TRBV7-9	TRBJ1-1	CASSPQGVGETEAFF
TRBV12-3/TRBV12-4	TRBJ2-1	CASSWRDRGYNEQFF
TRBV12-3/TRBV12-4	TRBJ1-5	CASSFRGNQPQHF
TRBV12-3/TRBV12-4	TRBJ2-1	CASSSPPGLAGGLNEQFF
TRBV4-1	TRBJ2-7	CASSHTAGTSDYEQYF
TRBV2	TRBJ2-1	CASAIGVNEQFF
TRBV7-6	TRBJ2-5	CASSLGTAQTQYF
TRBV28	TRBJ2-4	CASRGLSLAKNIQYF
TRBV7-9	TRBJ2-5	CASSFGTDPQETQYF
TRBV13	TRBJ2-1	CASSSRGWNEQFF
TRBV18	TRBJ1-3	CATPGSGNTIYF
TRBV3-1	TRBJ2-2	CASSRTGPVLAGELFF
TRBV19	TRBJ1-2	CASTDGRGFNYGYTF
TRBV5-1	TRBJ2-5	CASSLASAKEETQYF
TRBV6-2/TRBV6-3	TRBJ1-2	CASSYGTTSYGYTF
TRBV5-4	TRBJ1-6	CASSRDSAGSPLHF
TRBV6-5	TRBJ2-7	CASSTDVQQGTYEQYF
TRBV7-9	TRBJ2-7	CASSFQRDAYEQYF
TRBV7-9	TRBJ2-3	CASSLPRTQSTDTQYF
TRBV12-3/TRBV12-4	TRBJ1-2	CASSPTGFNYGYTF
TRBV29-1	TRBJ1-2	CSVPATTRNYGYTF
TRBV7-9	TRBJ2-7	CASSPGLANEQYF
TRBV15	TRBJ1-1	CATSLNGGGTEAFF
TRBV7-9	TRBJ1-2	CASSLGGVGGYTF
TRBV27	TRBJ2-1	CASSTGRLSSEQFF
TRBV5-6	TRBJ1-5	CASSLAGTSNQPQHF
TRBV7-9	TRBJ2-2	CASSRAGGRTGELFF
TRBV12-3/TRBV12-4	TRBJ2-7	CASTSGQREQYF
TRBV20-1	TRBJ1-2	CSASDSSYYGYTF
TRBV4-1	TRBJ2-1	CASSQDSVNEQFF
TRBV5-4	TRBJ2-1	CASSRGLAGGSYNEQFF
TRBV20-1	TRBJ2-2	CSAPQGLAGELFF
TRBV7-9	TRBJ1-1	CASEQTAWAFF
TRBV7-6	TRBJ2-3	CASSLGPPHSTDTQYF
TRBV5-4	TRBJ1-2	CASSLEETYGYTF
TRBV6-5	TRBJ2-3	CASSYTPLGRTGTDTQYF
TRBV4-2	TRBJ2-1	CASSLRLADSYNEQFF
TRBV12-3/TRBV12-4	TRBJ2-5	CASRSGGAGTQYF
TRBV12-3/TRBV12-4	TRBJ1-3	CASSARQSGNTIYF
TRBV19	TRBJ2-2	CASTNPNRGLPNTGELFF
TRBV7-8	TRBJ2-7	CASSLETRYEQYF
TRBV27	TRBJ2-7	CASSLSGLDSYEQYF
TRBV28	TRBJ2-3	CASSLFVFGTSGEADTQYF
TRBV7-2	TRBJ1-4	CASSLGQGLTQEEKLFF
TRBV19	TRBJ2-1	CASTRGSSGYNEQFF
TRBV7-8	TRBJ2-7	CASSPQGGGLYEQYF